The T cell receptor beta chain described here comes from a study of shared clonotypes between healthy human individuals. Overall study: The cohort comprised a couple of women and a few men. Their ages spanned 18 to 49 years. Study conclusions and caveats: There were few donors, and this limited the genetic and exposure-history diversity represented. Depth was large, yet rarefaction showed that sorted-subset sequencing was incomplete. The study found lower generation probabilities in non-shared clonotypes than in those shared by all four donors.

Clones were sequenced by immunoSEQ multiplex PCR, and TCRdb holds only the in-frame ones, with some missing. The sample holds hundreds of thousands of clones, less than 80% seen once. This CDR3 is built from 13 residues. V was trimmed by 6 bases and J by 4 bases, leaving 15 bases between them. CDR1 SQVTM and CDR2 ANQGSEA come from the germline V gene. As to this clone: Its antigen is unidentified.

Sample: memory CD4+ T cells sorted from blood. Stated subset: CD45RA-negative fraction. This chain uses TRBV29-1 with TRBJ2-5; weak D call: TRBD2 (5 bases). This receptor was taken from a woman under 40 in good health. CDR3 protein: CSVRRSEGETQYF. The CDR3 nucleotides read TGCAGCGTCCGCCGATCCGAGGGAGAGACCCAGTACTTC.